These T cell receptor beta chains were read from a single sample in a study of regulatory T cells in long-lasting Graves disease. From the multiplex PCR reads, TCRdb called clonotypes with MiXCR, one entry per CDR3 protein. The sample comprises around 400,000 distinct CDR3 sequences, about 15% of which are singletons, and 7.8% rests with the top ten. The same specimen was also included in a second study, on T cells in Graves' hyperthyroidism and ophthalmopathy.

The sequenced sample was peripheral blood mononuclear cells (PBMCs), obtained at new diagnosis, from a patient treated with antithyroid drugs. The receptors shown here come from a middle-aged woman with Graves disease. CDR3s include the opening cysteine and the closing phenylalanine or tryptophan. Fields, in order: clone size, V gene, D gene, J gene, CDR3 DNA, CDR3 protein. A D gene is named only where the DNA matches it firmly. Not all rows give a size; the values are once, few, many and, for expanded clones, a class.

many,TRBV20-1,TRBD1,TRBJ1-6,TGCAGTGCTAGAGATAGCAGGGACAGTAGCTCACCCCTCCACTTT,CSARDSRDSSSPLHF
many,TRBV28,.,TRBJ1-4,TGTGCCAGCCTTGATGAAAAACTGTTTTTT,CASLDEKLFF
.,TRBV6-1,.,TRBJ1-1,TGTGCCAGCAGTGCCCCAGGGGCGTTTACTGAAGCTTTCTTT,CASSAPGAFTEAFF
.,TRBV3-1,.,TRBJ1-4,TGTGCCAGCAGCCAAGCCGGGGGGGCTATTAATGAAAAACTGTTTTTT,CASSQAGGAINEKLFF
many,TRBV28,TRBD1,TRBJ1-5,TGTGCCAGCACCGCCGGACAGGGAAGCCAGCCCCAGCATTTT,CASTAGQGSQPQHF
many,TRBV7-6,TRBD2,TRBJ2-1,TGTGCCAGCAGCAGGACTAGCGGGACGAGCTCCTACAATGAGCAGTTCTTC,CASSRTSGTSSYNEQFF
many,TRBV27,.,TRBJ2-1,TGTGCCAGCAGTCCCGCCCAGACAGGCCTATTCTACAATGAGCAGTTCTTC,CASSPAQTGLFYNEQFF
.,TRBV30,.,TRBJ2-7,TGTGCCTGGAGGTCGGGTTCCTCCTACGAGCAGTACTTC,CAWRSGSSYEQYF
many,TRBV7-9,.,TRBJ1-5,TGTGCCAGCAGCTTGGGGAATTCCAATCAGCCCCAGCATTTT,CASSLGNSNQPQHF
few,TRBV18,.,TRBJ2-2,TGTGCCAGCTCACCGACAGTTCACGCGGGCACCGGGGAGCTGTTTTTT,CASSPTVHAGTGELFF
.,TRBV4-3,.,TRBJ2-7,TGCGCCAGCAGCCAAGATCGTGGGGTGGGCTACGAGCAGTACTTC,CASSQDRGVGYEQYF
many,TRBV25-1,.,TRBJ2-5,TGTGCCAGCAGTGAAAGTGGGGGGAGAGCGACCCAGTACTTC,CASSESGGRATQYF
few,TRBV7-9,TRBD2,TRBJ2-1,TGTGCCAGCAGCTTAAATCCAGCGACTAGCTCGACCAATGAGCAGTTCTTC,CASSLNPATSSTNEQFF
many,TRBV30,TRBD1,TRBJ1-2,TGTGCCTGGAGAACAGGGGCAGGGAAAGATTATGGCTACACCTTC,CAWRTGAGKDYGYTF
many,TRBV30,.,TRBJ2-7,TGTGCCTGGAATAGAGAGAGCTCCTACGAGCAGTACTTC,CAWNRESSYEQYF
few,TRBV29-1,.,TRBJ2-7,TGCAGCGTTGTTGGGGTTCTCAACGAGCAGTACTTC,CSVVGVLNEQYF
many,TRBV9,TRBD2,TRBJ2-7,TGTGCCAGCAGCGAGGGGACTAACTACGAGCAGTACTTC,CASSEGTNYEQYF
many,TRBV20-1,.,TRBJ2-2,TGCAGTGTTCGACGCGAACGAGCCGGGGAGCTGTTTTTT,CSVRRERAGELFF
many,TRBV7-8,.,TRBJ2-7,TGTGCCAGCAGCTTAGGGGCTGGAGGGTTGGGACTCGAGCAGTACTTC,CASSLGAGGLGLEQYF
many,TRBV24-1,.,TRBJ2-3,TGTGCCACCAGTTTCCAACGGACAGATACGCAGTATTTT,CATSFQRTDTQYF
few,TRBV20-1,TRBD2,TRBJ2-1,TGCAGTGCTTGGGGCGGGACTAGCCTGGACAATGAGCAGTTCTTC,CSAWGGTSLDNEQFF